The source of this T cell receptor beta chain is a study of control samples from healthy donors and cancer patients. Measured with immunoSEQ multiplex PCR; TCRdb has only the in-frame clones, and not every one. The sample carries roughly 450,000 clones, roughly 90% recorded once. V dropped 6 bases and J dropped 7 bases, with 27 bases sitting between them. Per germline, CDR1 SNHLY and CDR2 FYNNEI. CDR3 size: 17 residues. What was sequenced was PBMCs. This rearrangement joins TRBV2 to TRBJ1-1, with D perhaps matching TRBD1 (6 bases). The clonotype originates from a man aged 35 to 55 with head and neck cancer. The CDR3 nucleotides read TGTGCCAGCAGCCCACCCGGATTTAATCTTGGGGACAATGAAGCTTTCTTT. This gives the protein CASSPPGFNLGDNEAFF.